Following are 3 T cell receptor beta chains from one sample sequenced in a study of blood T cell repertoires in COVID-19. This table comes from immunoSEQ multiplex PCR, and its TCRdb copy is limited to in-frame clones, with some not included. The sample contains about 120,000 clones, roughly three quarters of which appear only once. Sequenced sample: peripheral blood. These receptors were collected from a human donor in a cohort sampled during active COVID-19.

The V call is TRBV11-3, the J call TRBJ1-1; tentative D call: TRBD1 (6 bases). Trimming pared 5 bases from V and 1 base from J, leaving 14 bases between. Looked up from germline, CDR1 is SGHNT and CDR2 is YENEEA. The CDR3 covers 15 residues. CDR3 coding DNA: TGTGCCAGCAGCGACCAGACAGGTGGGAACACTGAAGCTTTCTTT. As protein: CASSDQTGGNTEAFF. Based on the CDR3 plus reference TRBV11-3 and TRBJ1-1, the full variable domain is EAGVVQSPRYKIIEKKQPVAFWCNPISGHNTLYWYLQNLGQGPELLIRYENEEAVDDSQLPKDRFSAERLKGVDSTLKIQPAELGDSAVYLCASSDQTGGNTEAFFGQGTRLTVV.

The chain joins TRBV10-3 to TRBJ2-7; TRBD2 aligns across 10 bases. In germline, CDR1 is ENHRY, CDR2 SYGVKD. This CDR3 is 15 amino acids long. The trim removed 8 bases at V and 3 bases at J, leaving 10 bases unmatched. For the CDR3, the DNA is TGTGCCATCGGATCTAGCGGGGGTGAGCGCTACGAGCAGTACTTC. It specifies CAIGSSGGERYEQYF.

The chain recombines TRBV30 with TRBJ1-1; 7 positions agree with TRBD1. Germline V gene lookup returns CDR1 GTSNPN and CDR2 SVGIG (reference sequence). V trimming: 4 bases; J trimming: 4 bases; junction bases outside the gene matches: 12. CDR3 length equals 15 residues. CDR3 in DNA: TGTGCCTGGACCCGCCCGGGACAGCGAAGCACTGAAGCTTTCTTT. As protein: CAWTRPGQRSTEAFF.